The 32 T cell receptor beta chains reported below all come from one sample, sequenced in a study of T cell changes during pregnancy in multiple sclerosis. Measured with immunoSEQ multiplex PCR; TCRdb has only the in-frame clones, and not every one. The sample consists of about 110,000 clones, more than 85% of them appearing once. Source: peripheral blood, taken after pregnancy. These receptors originate from a female donor with multiple sclerosis, enrolled in a pregnancy study.

The J gene is TRBJ1-2, the V gene TRBV7-9; 7 nucleotides match TRBD1. Germline values: CDR1 SEHNR, CDR2 FQNEAQ (reference sequence). The trim removed 5 bases at V and 4 bases at J, leaving 1 base unmatched. This CDR3 region has 12 residues. The CDR3 loop is CASSRDSYGYTF. The CDR3 DNA reads TGTGCCAGCAGCCGGGACAGCTATGGCTACACCTTC.

The V and J genes are TRBV6-4 and TRBJ2-3, with 12 bases aligning to TRBD2. Germline V gives CDR1 MRHNA, CDR2 SNTAGT. The CDR3 is 15 residues long. The junction had 3 bases not matched to a gene; V was cut back by 5 bases and J by 3 bases. The CDR3, as DNA: TGTGCCAGCAGTCAACTAGCGGGGGGAACAGATACGCAGTATTTT. It specifies CASSQLAGGTDTQYF.

The chain is built from TRBV30 and TRBJ1-1; no clear D. V was trimmed by 1 base and J by 7 bases, leaving 7 bases between them. This CDR3 has 11 residues. Germline lookup yields CDR1 GTSNPN and CDR2 SVGIG (reference sequence). The CDR3 protein is CAWSGLFEAFF. DNA for the CDR3: TGTGCCTGGAGTGGTCTATTTGAAGCTTTCTTT.

The chain has TRBV29-1 and TRBJ1-1; 7 nucleotides line up with TRBD1. Germline trimming cut 0 bases from V and 2 bases from J; bases unmatched to any gene: 6. Germline V gene data show CDR1 as SQVTM and CDR2 as ANQGSEA. CDR3 length: 15 residues. The CDR3 DNA is TGCAGCGTTGAAGATCCTCGACAGGGTAACACTGAAGCTTTCTTT. Translating it yields CSVEDPRQGNTEAFF.

This clone was observed a single time. The rearrangement joins TRBV7-9 to TRBJ2-7; possibly TRBD2 for D (6 bases). The germline V and J ends were trimmed by 4 bases and 0 bases, with 16 bases remaining between them. Germline loops: CDR1 SEHNR, CDR2 FQNEAQ (reference sequence). This CDR3 is 16 amino acids long. CDR3 in DNA: TGTGCCAGCAGCTCCCCCGGGGGAGAGTCCTCCTACGAGCAGTACTTC. It encodes CASSSPGGESSYEQYF.

The chain is built from TRBV7-9 and TRBJ1-1; possibly TRBD1 for D (6 bases). The CDR3 is made up of 15 amino acids. Germline V gene data show CDR1 as SEHNR and CDR2 as FQNEAQ (reference sequence). Trimming stripped 2 bases from V and 11 bases from J, with 21 bases between. The CDR3 DNA sequence: TGTGCCAGCAGCTTAACAGGGCCAGGGGACGTTGGCGCTTTCTTT. Protein product: CASSLTGPGDVGAFF. The whole variable domain, remainder taken from reference TRBV7-9 and TRBJ1-1, is DTGVSQNPRHKITKRGQNVTFRCDPISEHNRLYWYRQTLGQGPEFLTYFQNEAQLEKSRLLSDRFSAERPKGSFSTLEIQRTEQGDSAMYLCASSLTGPGDVGAFFGQGTRLTVV.

The chain uses TRBV19 and TRBJ1-2; 7 bases line up with TRBD1. V gave up 3 bases and J gave up 4 bases; unmatched junction bases: 8. CDR1 is LNHDA and CDR2 is SQIVND in the germline V gene (reference sequence). The CDR3 covers 15 residues. DNA for the CDR3: TGTGCCAGTAGTATTACTCGACAGGGAGGCTATGGCTACACCTTC. Protein sequence: CASSITRQGGYGYTF.

The chain links TRBV9 to TRBJ2-2; 11 positions agree with TRBD2. V lost 4 bases and J lost 4; bases outside the gene matches: 12. The CDR3 contains 18 residues. CDR1 SGDLS and CDR2 YYNGEE come from the germline V gene. Here the CDR3 reads CASSRGGRTSGFTGELFF. In DNA form, the CDR3 reads TGTGCCAGCAGCAGAGGAGGCAGGACTAGCGGGTTCACCGGGGAGCTGTTTTTT.

The chain combines TRBV12-5 with TRBJ2-6; D may be TRBD1 (6 bases). Germline CDR1 is LGHNT and CDR2 is FRNRAP. The CDR3 has 18 amino acids. Trimming pared 1 base from V and 1 base from J, leaving 14 bases between. CDR3 bases: TGTGCTAGTGGTTTGGCCCGGGACACCTCTTCTGGGGCCAACGTCCTGACTTTC. This codes for CASGLARDTSSGANVLTF.

The chain couples TRBV5-1 to TRBJ1-1, with D tentatively TRBD1 (6 bases). CDR1 is SGHRS and CDR2 is YFSETQ in the germline V gene. Trimming took 5 bases from V and 3 from J, leaving 11 bases between them. CDR3 length: 13 residues. The CDR3: CASRDSGDTEAFF. The DNA for the CDR3 is TGCGCCAGCAGGGACAGCGGGGACACTGAAGCTTTCTTT.

The chain is built from TRBV5-1 and TRBJ2-7; 8 nucleotides align to TRBD1. This CDR3 comprises 15 residues. The germline CDR1 and CDR2 sequences are SGHRS and YFSETQ. J gave up 5 bases and V 4 bases, and 11 bases lay outside the gene matches. DNA of the CDR3: TGCGCCAGCAGCGCACCCGGACAGGGCGGGCACGAGCAGTACTTC. Translation gives CASSAPGQGGHEQYF. The whole variable domain, remainder taken from reference TRBV5-1 and TRBJ2-7, is KAGVTQTPRYLIKTRGQQVTLSCSPISGHRSVSWYQQTPGQGLQFLFEYFSETQRNKGNFPGRFSGRQFSNSRSEMNVSTLELGDSALYLCASSAPGQGGHEQYFGPGTRLTVT.

The chain employs TRBV5-1 and TRBJ1-4, with D tentatively TRBD1 (5 bases). V gave up 7 bases and J gave up 4 bases, with 11 bases separating them. This CDR3 spans 13 amino acids. Germline V gives CDR1 SGHRS, CDR2 YFSETQ. The chain's CDR3 is CASGGTDNEKLFF. The CDR3 nucleotides are TGCGCCAGCGGCGGGACGGATAATGAAAAACTGTTTTTT.

The chain recombines TRBV6-1 with TRBJ2-1, with D possibly being TRBD1 (7 bases). This CDR3 spans 13 amino acids. Per germline, CDR1 MNHNS and CDR2 SASEGT. Trimming shortened V by 6 bases and J by 8 bases, and 14 bases separated the two germline ends. In nucleotides, the CDR3 is TGTGCCAGCAGCGATACAGGGGACTATGAGCAGTTCTTC. Translated, it gives CASSDTGDYEQFF.

The gene calls are TRBV5-8 and TRBJ1-2, with TRBD1 matching over 8 bases. V shed 2 bases, J shed 4 bases, and the junction held 7 bases outside the gene matches. The CDR3 loop spans 15 amino acids. Germline assignment: CDR1 SGHTS and CDR2 YDEGEE. CDR3 nucleotides: TGTGCCAGCAGCTTCCAGGGGGCGCGGGGCTATGGCTACACCTTC. As protein: CASSFQGARGYGYTF. Variable domain in full (rest from reference TRBV5-8 and TRBJ1-2): EAGVTQSPTHLIKTRGQQATLRCSPISGHTSVYWYQQALGLGLQFLLWYDEGEERNRGNFPPRFSGRQFPNYSSELNVNALELEDSALYLCASSFQGARGYGYTFGSGTRLTVV.

The gene calls are TRBV14 and TRBJ2-5; a weak D match, TRBD2 (6 bases). The CDR3 consists of 15 residues. Between the trimmed V and J ends, which lost 0 bases and 5 bases, there was a span of 13 bases. Germline V gene data show CDR1 as SGHDN and CDR2 as FVKESK. This chain's CDR3 is CASSQERDRGETQYF. The CDR3 nucleotides read TGTGCCAGCAGCCAAGAGAGGGACCGGGGGGAGACCCAGTACTTC.

DNA for the CDR3: TGTGCCAGCAGCAGCCGGGGTCAGCCCCAGCATTTT. Translated, it gives CASSSRGQPQHF. The chain has TRBV6-6 and TRBJ1-5; D ambiguous. The CDR3 covers 12 residues. Germline V gives CDR1 MNHNY, CDR2 SVGAGI (reference sequence). V lost 6 bases, J lost 6 bases, and 9 bases lay in between.

The rearrangement joins TRBV7-3 to TRBJ1-6, with D tentatively TRBD1 (6 bases). Trimming left V 2 bases short and J 3 bases short, with 14 bases between. This CDR3 is 17 amino acids long. Germline V gene data show CDR1 as SGHTA and CDR2 as FQGTGA. The CDR3 region is CASSLPPDSNYNSPLHF. CDR3 DNA: TGTGCCAGCAGCTTACCCCCGGACAGTAACTATAATTCACCCCTCCACTTT.

The genes are TRBV27 and TRBJ2-2, with 8 bases fitting TRBD1. Germline V gene lookup returns CDR1 MNHEY and CDR2 SMNVEV (reference sequence). The CDR3 contains 14 residues. The V segment lost 8 bases and the J segment 4 bases; nucleotides outside the gene matches: 6. The CDR3 is CASRSGGGTGELFF. The CDR3 DNA reads TGTGCCAGCCGATCAGGGGGCGGCACCGGGGAGCTGTTTTTT.

The gene calls are TRBV5-1 and TRBJ1-3, with 11 nucleotides matching TRBD1. CDR1 SGHRS and CDR2 YFSETQ come from the germline V gene. The CDR3 loop spans 18 amino acids. Trimming cost V 0 bases and J 0 bases; bases outside gene matches: 5. Here the CDR3 reads CASSLGPGTGGSGNTIYF. For the CDR3, the DNA is TGCGCCAGCAGCTTGGGCCCCGGGACAGGGGGCTCTGGAAACACCATATATTTT. Complete variable domain (other parts from reference TRBV5-1 and TRBJ1-3): KAGVTQTPRYLIKTRGQQVTLSCSPISGHRSVSWYQQTPGQGLQFLFEYFSETQRNKGNFPGRFSGRQFSNSRSEMNVSTLELGDSALYLCASSLGPGTGGSGNTIYFGEGSWLTVV.

V usage is TRBV6-6 and J usage is TRBJ1-6, with TRBD1 identical over 7 bases. CDR3 length equals 16 residues. After removal of 2 bases from V and 9 bases from J, the junction contained 10 bases not matched to a gene. Germline V lookup: CDR1 MNHNY, CDR2 SVGAGI (reference sequence). CDR3 nucleotide sequence: TGTGCCAGCAGTTACAGACCCGGGACAGCTACTTCACCCCTCCACTTT. It translates to CASSYRPGTATSPLHF.

This chain uses TRBV5-1 with TRBJ2-5; the D is unclear. The CDR3 length is 13 residues. V dropped 0 bases and J dropped 3 bases, with 6 bases sitting between them. Germline V gives CDR1 SGHRS, CDR2 YFSETQ. The CDR3, as DNA: TGCGCCAGCAGCTTGGCCCTAAAAGAGACCCAGTACTTC. It translates to CASSLALKETQYF.

The J gene is TRBJ1-3, the V gene TRBV18; no reliable D call. Germline CDR1 and CDR2: KGHSH and LQKENI. This CDR3 comprises 15 residues. Trimming removed 2 bases from V and 3 bases from J, with 11 bases in between. Here the CDR3 reads CASSPSGNHGNTIYF. Here the CDR3 DNA reads TGTGCCAGCTCACCATCGGGGAATCATGGAAACACCATATATTTT.

V usage is TRBV11-3 and J usage is TRBJ2-2; weak D call: TRBD2 (5 bases). The CDR3 has 15 residues. CDR1 SGHNT and CDR2 YENEEA come from the germline V gene. Deletions cut 0 bases from V and 4 bases from J, with 9 bases between. CDR3 nucleotide sequence: TGTGCCAGCAGCTTAGACGATCGGGGCACCGGGGAGCTGTTTTTT. Its translation is CASSLDDRGTGELFF.

The chain has TRBV6-6 and TRBJ2-7; 8 bases match TRBD1. This CDR3 spans 12 amino acids. Trimming took 6 bases from V and 9 from J; bases not matched to a gene: 7. Germline V CDR1 and CDR2: MNHNY, SVGAGI (reference sequence). Here the CDR3 reads CASRGQGSAQYF. The DNA for the CDR3 is TGTGCCAGCAGAGGACAGGGCTCCGCGCAGTACTTC.

This chain uses TRBV4-1 with TRBJ1-3, with D perhaps TRBD1 (6 bases). CDR3 length: 17 amino acids. Trimming shortened V by 1 base and J by 2 bases, and 15 bases separated the two germline ends. CDR1 and CDR2 (germline): MGHRA, YSYEKL. CDR3 in DNA: TGCGCCAGCAGCCAAGTGGGGACACCAATCACTGGAAACACCATATATTTT. As protein: CASSQVGTPITGNTIYF.

This clone occurred once. This chain connects TRBV7-6 to TRBJ1-6, with D maybe TRBD1 (5 bases). Germline V gene sequence: CDR1 SGHVS, CDR2 FNYEAQ. The ends were cut back, 1 base at V and 7 bases at J, with 14 bases in the middle. The CDR3 length is 16 residues. Here the CDR3 reads CASSLDSAGRNSPLHF. In DNA form, the CDR3 reads TGTGCCAGCAGCTTAGATTCGGCAGGGCGCAATTCACCCCTCCACTTT. Full variable domain (remainder filled in from reference TRBV7-6 and TRBJ1-6): GAGVSQSPRYKVTKRGQDVALRCDPISGHVSLYWYRQALGQGPEFLTYFNYEAQQDKSGLPNDRFSAERPEGSISTLTIQRTEQRDSAMYRCASSLDSAGRNSPLHFGNGTRLTVT.

The chain couples TRBV19 to TRBJ1-3; TRBD1 matches 7 bases. CDR3 size: 17 residues. Germline V gene sequence: CDR1 LNHDA, CDR2 SQIVND (reference sequence). Unmatched junction bases numbered 8, after V lost 3 bases and J lost 0 bases. The CDR3: CASSISTGAISGNTIYF. CDR3 sequence (DNA): TGTGCCAGTAGTATCAGTACAGGGGCGATCTCTGGAAACACCATATATTTT.

CDR3 in DNA: TGTGCCTGGACCAACATCCCGGCTAGCGGGGTCTACGAGCAGTACTTC. It translates to CAWTNIPASGVYEQYF. V gene TRBV30 combines with J gene TRBJ2-7; 9 nucleotides line up with TRBD2. This CDR3 contains 16 residues. CDR1 GTSNPN and CDR2 SVGIG come from the germline V gene (reference sequence). V lost 4 bases and J lost 3; bases outside the gene matches: 13.

The rearrangement links TRBV25-1 to TRBJ1-2; D is perhaps TRBD1 (5 bases). Germline loops: CDR1 MGHDK, CDR2 SYGVNS. The CDR3 covers 12 residues. Deletions cut 4 bases from V and 6 bases from J, with 9 bases between. The CDR3 region is CASSGKGHGYTF. In nucleotides, the CDR3 is TGTGCCAGCAGTGGAAAGGGGCATGGCTACACCTTC.

This clone appeared once. This chain links TRBV4-1 with TRBJ2-1; 7 bases are shared with TRBD1. The V gene's germline CDR1 is MGHRA and CDR2 YSYEKL. V shed 2 bases and J 7 bases; nucleotides not matched to a gene: 8. The CDR3 contains 15 residues. The CDR3 coding sequence is TGCGCCAGCAGCCAACTATGGGACAGAGTAAATGAGCAGTTCTTC. This gives the protein CASSQLWDRVNEQFF.

The gene calls are TRBV2 and TRBJ2-3, with a possible D match to TRBD1 (5 bases). Trimming took off 11 bases at V and 0 bases at J, with 18 bases between the two ends. The CDR3 consists of 15 residues. Germline CDR1 is SNHLY and CDR2 is FYNNEI. The CDR3 DNA reads TGTGCCCAAAATTTGGGGCAGATCAGCACAGATACGCAGTATTTT. This gives the protein CAQNLGQISTDTQYF. The full variable domain, in which reference TRBV2 and TRBJ2-3 provide the parts outside the CDR3, is EPEVTQTPSHQVTQMGQEVILRCVPISNHLYFYWYRQILGQKVEFLVSFYNNEISEKSEIFDDQFSVERPDGSNFTLKIRSTKLEDSAMYFCAQNLGQISTDTQYFGPGTRLTVL.

The V and J genes are TRBV11-2 and TRBJ2-7; 13 positions match TRBD2. Germline V gene lookup returns CDR1 SGHAT and CDR2 FQNNGV. After removal of 5 bases from V and 2 bases from J, the junction contained 3 bases not matched to a gene. The CDR3 covers 15 residues. The CDR3 DNA is TGTGCCAGCAGCCGAGGGACTAGCGGGACCTACGAGCAGTACTTC. Its protein product is CASSRGTSGTYEQYF.